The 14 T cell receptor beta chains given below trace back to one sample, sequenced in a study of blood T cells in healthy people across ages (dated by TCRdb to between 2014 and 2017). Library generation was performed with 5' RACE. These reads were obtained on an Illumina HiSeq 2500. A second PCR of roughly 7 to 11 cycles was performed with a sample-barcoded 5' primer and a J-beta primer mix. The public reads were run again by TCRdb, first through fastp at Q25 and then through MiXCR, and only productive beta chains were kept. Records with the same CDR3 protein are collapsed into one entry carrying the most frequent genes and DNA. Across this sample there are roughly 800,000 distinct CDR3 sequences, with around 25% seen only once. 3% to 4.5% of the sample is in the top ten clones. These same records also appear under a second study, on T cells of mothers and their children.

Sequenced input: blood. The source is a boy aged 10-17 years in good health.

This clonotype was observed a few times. The CDR3 reads CASSQEETGQGPYEQYF. CDR3 in DNA: TGCGCCAGCAGCCAAGAAGAGACGGGACAGGGTCCCTACGAGCAGTACTTC. This sequence joins TRBV4-3 and TRBJ2-7; 9 bases map to TRBD1. CDR1 is LGHNA, CDR2 YSLEER, per germline. The CDR3 runs 17 residues. Trimming took 0 bases from V and 2 from J; bases not matched to a gene: 8.

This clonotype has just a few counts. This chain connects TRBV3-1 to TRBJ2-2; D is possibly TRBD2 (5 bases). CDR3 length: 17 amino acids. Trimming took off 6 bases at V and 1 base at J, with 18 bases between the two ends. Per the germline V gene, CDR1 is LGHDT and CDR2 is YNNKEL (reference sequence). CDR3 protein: CASSPRFEGQNTGELFF. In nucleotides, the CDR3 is TGTGCCAGCAGTCCACGGTTCGAGGGCCAGAACACCGGGGAGCTGTTTTTT.

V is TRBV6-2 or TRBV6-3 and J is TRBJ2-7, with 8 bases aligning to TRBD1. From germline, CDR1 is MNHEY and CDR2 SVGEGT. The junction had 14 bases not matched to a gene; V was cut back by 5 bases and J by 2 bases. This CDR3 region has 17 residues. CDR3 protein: CASSREDRGPGPYEQYF. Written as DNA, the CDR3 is TGTGCCAGCAGTCGAGAAGACAGGGGCCCCGGCCCCTACGAGCAGTACTTC.

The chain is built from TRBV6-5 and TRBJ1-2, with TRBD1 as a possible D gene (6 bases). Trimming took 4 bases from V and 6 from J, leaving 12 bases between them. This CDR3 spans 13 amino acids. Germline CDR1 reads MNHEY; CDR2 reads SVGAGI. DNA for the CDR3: TGTGCCAGCAGTTGGGGAACAGGGCATGGCTACACCTTC. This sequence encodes CASSWGTGHGYTF.

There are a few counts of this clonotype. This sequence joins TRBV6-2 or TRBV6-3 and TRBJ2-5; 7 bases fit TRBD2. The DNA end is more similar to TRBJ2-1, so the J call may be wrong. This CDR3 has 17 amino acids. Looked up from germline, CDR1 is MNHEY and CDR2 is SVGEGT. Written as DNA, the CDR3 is TGTGCCAGCAGTTACGCGGTACCGGGAGGTTTTTGGGATGAGCAGTTCTTC. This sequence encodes CASSYAVPGGFWDEQFF.

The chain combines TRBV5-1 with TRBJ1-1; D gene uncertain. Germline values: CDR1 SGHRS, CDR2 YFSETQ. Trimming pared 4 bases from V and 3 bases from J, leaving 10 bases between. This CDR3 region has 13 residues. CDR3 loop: CASSNTEYTEAFF. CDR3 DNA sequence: TGCGCCAGCAGCAATACAGAATACACTGAAGCTTTCTTT.

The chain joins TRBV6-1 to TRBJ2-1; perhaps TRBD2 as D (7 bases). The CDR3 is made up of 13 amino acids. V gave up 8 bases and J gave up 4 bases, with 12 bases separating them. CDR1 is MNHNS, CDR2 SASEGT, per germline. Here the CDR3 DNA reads TGTGCCAGCGGGGGGGCGAATTACAATGAGCAGTTCTTC. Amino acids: CASGGANYNEQFF.

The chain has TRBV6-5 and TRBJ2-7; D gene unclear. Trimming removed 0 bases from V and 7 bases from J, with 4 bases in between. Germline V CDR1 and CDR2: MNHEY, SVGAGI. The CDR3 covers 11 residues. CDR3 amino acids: CASSYSQEQYF. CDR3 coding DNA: TGTGCCAGCAGTTACTCACAGGAGCAGTACTTC.

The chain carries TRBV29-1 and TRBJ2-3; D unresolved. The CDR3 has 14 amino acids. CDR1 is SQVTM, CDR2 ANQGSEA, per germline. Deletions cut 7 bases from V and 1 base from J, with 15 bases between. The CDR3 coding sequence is TGCAGCGCCAGACCGTCAATGGGCACAGATACGCAGTATTTT. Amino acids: CSARPSMGTDTQYF.

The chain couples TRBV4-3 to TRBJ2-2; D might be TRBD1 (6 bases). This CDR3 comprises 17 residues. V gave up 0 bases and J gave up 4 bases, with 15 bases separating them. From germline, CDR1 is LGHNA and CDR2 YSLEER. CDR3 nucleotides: TGCGCCAGCAGCCAAGATAGGGGACAAATGAGCACCGGGGAGCTGTTTTTT. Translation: CASSQDRGQMSTGELFF.

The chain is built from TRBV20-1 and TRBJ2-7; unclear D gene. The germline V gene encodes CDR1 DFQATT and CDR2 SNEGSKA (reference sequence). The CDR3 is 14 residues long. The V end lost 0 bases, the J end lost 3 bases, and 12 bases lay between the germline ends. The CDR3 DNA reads TGCAGTGCTAGAGATACGTCTAGAGGCTACGAGCAGTACTTC. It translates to CSARDTSRGYEQYF.

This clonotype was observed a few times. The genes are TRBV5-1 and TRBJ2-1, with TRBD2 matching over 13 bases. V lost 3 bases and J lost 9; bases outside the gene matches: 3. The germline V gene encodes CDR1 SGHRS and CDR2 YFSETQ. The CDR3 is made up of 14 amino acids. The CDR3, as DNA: TGCGCCAGCAGCTGGACTAGCGGGAGTTTTGAGCAGTTCTTC. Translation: CASSWTSGSFEQFF.

The CDR3 region is CATSGLLQGGDEQFF. CDR3 DNA: TGTGCCACCAGTGGTTTACTACAGGGAGGGGATGAGCAGTTCTTC. The gene calls are TRBV24-1 and TRBJ2-1; a possible D gene is TRBD2 (7 bases). Germline CDR1 reads KGHDR; CDR2 reads SFDVKD. V dropped 5 bases and J dropped 8 bases, with 18 bases sitting between them. The CDR3 extends over 15 amino acids.

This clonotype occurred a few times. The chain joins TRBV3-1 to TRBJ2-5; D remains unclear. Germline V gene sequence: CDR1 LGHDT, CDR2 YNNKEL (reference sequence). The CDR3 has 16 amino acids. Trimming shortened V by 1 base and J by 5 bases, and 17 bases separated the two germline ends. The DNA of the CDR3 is TGTGCCAGCAGCCAAGGTGTGTTGGGCAGTCGGGAGACCCAGTACTTC. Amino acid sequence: CASSQGVLGSRETQYF.